The entry that follows covers one T cell receptor (beta chain) sequence. This entry is derived from a study of CD8 T cells in Susac syndrome. On the study more broadly: Of the sequenced Susac syndrome patients, five or six had active disease and eight were in remission. Patients with Susac syndrome were therapy-naive, taking corticosteroids, with some also receiving intravenous immunoglobulin, or taking intravenous immunoglobulin alone at the time their blood was drawn.

The CDR3 runs to 13 residues. Germline CDR1 and CDR2: MNHEY and SVGEGT. V lost 7 bases to trimming and J lost 4 bases, with 10 bases between them. cDNA came from approximately 0.5 to 1 ug RNA primed by random hexamers. By means of immunoSEQ multiplex PCR, TCR beta CDR3 spanning 54 Vbeta and 13 Jbeta underwent amplification. TCRdb itself ran the immunoSEQ multiplex PCR reads through MiXCR, one entry per CDR3 protein. Of 55,000 to 75,000 distinct CDR3 sequences in the sample, roughly 93% were seen once. Sequencing of TCR beta was performed on blood CD8+ and CD4+ T cells. The V call is TRBV6-2 or TRBV6-3, the J call TRBJ2-2; D not certain. Sequencing was performed on CD4+ T cells from PBMCs. This clonotype was sampled from a human donor with Susac syndrome. In DNA, the CDR3 is TGTGCCAGCACCCGATACAGCACCGGGGAGCTGTTTTTT. It encodes CASTRYSTGELFF.